This record concerns one T cell receptor (beta chain) sequence. The repertoire was sequenced with immunoSEQ multiplex PCR; TCRdb's copy has only in-frame clones and lacks some. The table includes approximately 90,000 clones, under 90% detected once. Trimming removed 4 bases from V and 5 bases from J; junction bases left unmatched: 5. Germline CDR1 is SGDLS and CDR2 is YYNGEE. CDR3 length equals 14 residues. The record originates from a study of glioma-infiltrating T cells after dendritic cell vaccination. Material: blood, obtained before dendritic cell vaccination. The rearrangement links TRBV9 to TRBJ2-5; 10 bases are a match to TRBD1. The sequence was collected from a human donor with glioblastoma. The CDR3 coding sequence is TGTGCCAGCAGCCGACAGGGGGCAGGGGAGACCCAGTACTTC. Its protein is CASSRQGAGETQYF.